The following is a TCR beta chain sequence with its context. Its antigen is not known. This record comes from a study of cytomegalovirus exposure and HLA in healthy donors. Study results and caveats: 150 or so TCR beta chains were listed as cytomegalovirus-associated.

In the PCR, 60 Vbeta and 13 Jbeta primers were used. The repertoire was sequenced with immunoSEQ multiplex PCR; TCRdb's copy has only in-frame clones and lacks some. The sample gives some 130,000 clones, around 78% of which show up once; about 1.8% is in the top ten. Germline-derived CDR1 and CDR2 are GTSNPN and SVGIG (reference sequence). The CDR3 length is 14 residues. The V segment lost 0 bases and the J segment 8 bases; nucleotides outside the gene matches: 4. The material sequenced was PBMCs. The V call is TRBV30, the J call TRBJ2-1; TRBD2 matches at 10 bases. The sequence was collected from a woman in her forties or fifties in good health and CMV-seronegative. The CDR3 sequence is CAWSVSSGRHEQFF. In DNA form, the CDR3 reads TGTGCCTGGAGTGTATCTAGCGGGAGACATGAGCAGTTCTTC.